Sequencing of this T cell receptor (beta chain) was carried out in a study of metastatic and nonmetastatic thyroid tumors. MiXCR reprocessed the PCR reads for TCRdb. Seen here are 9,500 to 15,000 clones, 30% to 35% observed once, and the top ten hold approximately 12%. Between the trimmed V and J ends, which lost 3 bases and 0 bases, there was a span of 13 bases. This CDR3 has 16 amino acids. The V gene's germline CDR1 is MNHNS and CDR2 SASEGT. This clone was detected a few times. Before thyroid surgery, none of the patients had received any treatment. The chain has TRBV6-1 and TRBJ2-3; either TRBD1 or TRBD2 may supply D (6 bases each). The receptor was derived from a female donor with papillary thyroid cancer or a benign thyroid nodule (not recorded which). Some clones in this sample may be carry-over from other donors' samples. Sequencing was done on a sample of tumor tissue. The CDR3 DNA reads TGTGCCAGCAGTGATCCGGGGGCGTCTAGCACAGATACGCAGTATTTT. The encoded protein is CASSDPGASSTDTQYF.